The T cell receptor beta chain under discussion was sequenced for a study of shared clonotypes between healthy human individuals. Study information: Sampling drew on donors who were a couple of women and a few men aged 18 to 49.

The assay ran at deep level. Some 29,000 T cell genomes (about 0.2 ug DNA) went into each sorted-subset replicate. Using immunoSEQ multiplex PCR, the repertoire was profiled, and TCRdb retains in-frame clones only, with some absent. Altogether millions of clones are present, around nine tenths being singletons, with the ten largest covering over 0.12%. Turning to this clone: What it binds is not known. The sample contains more than one DNA sequence encoding this CDR3.

V dropped 0 bases and J dropped 1 base, with 8 bases sitting between them. This CDR3 region has 15 residues. Germline V gene data show CDR1 as SGHRS and CDR2 as YFSETQ. Overall study findings and caveats: Richness estimates generally favored naive over memory subsets.

Material for sequencing was naive CD4+ T cells sorted from blood. Sample subset: CD45RA+ positively selected. This chain links TRBV5-1 with TRBJ1-3; D is ambiguous. The clonotype was recovered from a man younger than 35 in good health. The CDR3 reads CASSLAQSSGNTIYF. The CDR3 bases are TGCGCCAGCAGCTTGGCACAGAGTTCTGGAAACACCATATATTTT.